The 22 T cell receptor beta chains reported below all come from one sample, sequenced in a study of beta chain features in type 1 diabetes. cDNA synthesis used the whole RNA isolate, giving expressed TCRB sequences. The data were produced by immunoSEQ multiplex PCR, yet TCRdb's version contains in-frame clones alone and is incomplete. The sample yields 150,000 to 200,000 clones, 9% to 10% seen once. Input material: central memory CD4+ T cells from blood. The source is a woman between 18 and 29 years old in good health.

This clone showed up just a few times. The genes are TRBV12-5 and TRBJ2-1; the match to TRBD1 covers 7 bases. V gave up 1 base and J gave up 9 bases; unmatched junction bases: 6. CDR1 LGHNT and CDR2 FRNRAP come from the germline V gene. The length of the CDR3 is 14 residues. CDR3 protein: CASGLETGWVEQFF. As DNA, the CDR3 is TGTGCTAGTGGTTTGGAGACAGGGTGGGTTGAGCAGTTCTTC.

J is TRBJ1-2 and V is TRBV19, with 7 bases fitting TRBD1. Germline V CDR1 and CDR2: LNHDA, SQIVND (reference sequence). Losses at the gene ends were 1 base for V and 5 bases for J; bases not matched to a gene: 4. The CDR3 sequence is 14 residues long. CDR3 amino acids: CASSIVGQKYGYTF. The CDR3 nucleotides read TGTGCCAGTAGTATAGTGGGACAGAAATATGGCTACACCTTC.

The J gene is TRBJ2-1, the V gene TRBV21-1; TRBD1, the table's D call, was not compared with the DNA. TRBV21-1 is recorded as a pseudogene. This CDR3 spans 17 amino acids. The CDR3 region has the DNA TGTGCCAGCAGCAAAAGGGGGACAGGGGGCTCCTACAATGAGCAGTTCTTC. Encoded protein: CASSKRGTGGSYNEQFF.

This clone has a handful of counts. The rearrangement links TRBV5-1 to TRBJ2-5; D may be TRBD2 (5 bases). Deletions cut 3 bases from V and 0 bases from J, with 9 bases between. Germline V gene sequence: CDR1 SGHRS, CDR2 YFSETQ. This CDR3 region has 14 residues. The CDR3 spells CASSSFGDQETQYF. The CDR3 region has the DNA TGCGCCAGCAGCTCCTTCGGGGACCAAGAGACCCAGTACTTC. Full variable domain (rest looked up from reference TRBV5-1 and TRBJ2-5): KAGVTQTPRYLIKTRGQQVTLSCSPISGHRSVSWYQQTPGQGLQFLFEYFSETQRNKGNFPGRFSGRQFSNSRSEMNVSTLELGDSALYLCASSSFGDQETQYFGPGTRLLVL.

This clone was seen a handful of times. CDR3 DNA: TGTGCCAGCAGCTCCGGGGGGGGCTTTCAGTACTTC. Protein: CASSSGGGFQYF. The chain links TRBV7-9 to TRBJ2-4, with 8 nucleotides matching TRBD2. The CDR3 is made up of 12 amino acids. V was clipped by 4 bases and J by 11 bases; unmatched bases: 4. Germline-derived CDR1 and CDR2 are SEHNR and FQNEAQ (reference sequence).

The chain links TRBV7-7 to TRBJ2-5; the D gene is possibly TRBD2 (6 bases). CDR1 is SSHAT, CDR2 FNYEAQ, per germline (reference sequence). This CDR3 contains 15 residues. The CDR3 nucleotides are TGTGCTAGCGGCTCACTAGCCGAAAGGGGAGAGACCCAGTACTTC. Its translation is CASGSLAERGETQYF.

In its sample, this clone was seen a few times. The genes are TRBV6-6 and TRBJ1-2; 9 nucleotides line up with TRBD1. V trimming: 5 bases; J trimming: 4 bases; junction bases outside the gene matches: 5. From germline, CDR1 is MNHNY and CDR2 SVGAGI (reference sequence). The CDR3 length is 14 residues. The CDR3 reads CASSEGQGGYGYTF. The CDR3 DNA is TGTGCCAGCAGTGAGGGACAGGGAGGCTATGGCTACACCTTC.

This clone was recorded a few times. The chain couples TRBV30 to TRBJ1-2, with D possibly TRBD1 on 5 matching bases. Germline lookup yields CDR1 GTSNPN and CDR2 SVGIG (reference sequence). V lost 0 bases and J lost 4, with 12 bases in between. The CDR3 is 14 amino acids. DNA of the CDR3: TGTGCCTGGAGTGTACAGCAGGGCCCCTATGGCTACACCTTC. Translation: CAWSVQQGPYGYTF.

This clone has more than one count but fewer than ten. The chain carries TRBV18 and TRBJ2-2, with 7 nucleotides matching TRBD1. The germline gives CDR1 KGHSH, CDR2 LQKENI. This CDR3 spans 15 amino acids. The J segment lost 1 base and the V segment lost 4 bases, leaving 3 bases of the junction unmatched. CDR3 in DNA: TGTGCCAGCTCACAAGACAGGGAGAACACCGGGGAGCTGTTTTTT. This translates into CASSQDRENTGELFF.

This clone was seen more than once but under ten times. Other DNA sequences in the same sample also yield this CDR3. The V gene is TRBV5-1, the J gene TRBJ2-7; 11 nucleotides line up with TRBD1. The trim removed 4 bases at V and 5 bases at J, leaving 5 bases unmatched. The V gene's germline CDR1 is SGHRS and CDR2 YFSETQ. The CDR3 spans 14 residues. The DNA for the CDR3 is TGCGCCAGCAGCGGCGGGACAGGGGGTCACGAGCAGTACTTC. Translating gives CASSGGTGGHEQYF.

This sequence joins TRBV13 and TRBJ2-7, with unresolved D. Germline loops: CDR1 PRHDT, CDR2 FYEKMQ (reference sequence). V was cut by 0 bases and J by 1 base, with 7 bases left in between. The CDR3 length is 14 residues. CDR3 sequence: CASSLGQASYEQYF. The DNA of the CDR3 is TGTGCCAGCAGCTTAGGGCAGGCTTCCTACGAGCAGTACTTC.

This clone was detected only a few times. This chain uses TRBV9 with TRBJ1-2; 7 bases map to TRBD1. V was clipped by 1 base and J by 3 bases; unmatched bases: 3. Germline V gives CDR1 SGDLS, CDR2 YYNGEE. The CDR3 loop spans 14 amino acids. CDR3 loop: CASSVIGTDYGYTF. The CDR3 coding sequence is TGTGCCAGCAGCGTAATCGGGACAGACTATGGCTACACCTTC.

This clone was counted a few times. The chain has TRBV12-5 and TRBJ2-7; 7 positions agree with TRBD2. Germline trimming cut 4 bases from V and 4 bases from J; bases unmatched to any gene: 4. The CDR3 covers 13 residues. Per the germline V gene, CDR1 is LGHNT and CDR2 is FRNRAP. The CDR3 protein is CASGSGGRYEQYF. CDR3 sequence (DNA): TGTGCTAGTGGTTCGGGGGGTAGGTACGAGCAGTACTTC.

The rearrangement joins TRBV15 to TRBJ1-5; D not certain. Trimming removed 0 bases from V and 2 bases from J, with 8 bases in between. The CDR3 runs to 15 residues. The germline gives CDR1 LNHNV, CDR2 YYDKDF (reference sequence). In DNA form, the CDR3 reads TGTGCCACCAGCAGAGATTATACAGGCAATCAGCCCCAGCATTTT. Translated: CATSRDYTGNQPQHF.

The chain employs TRBV30 and TRBJ1-3; possible D gene TRBD1, 5 bases. The CDR3 is made up of 11 amino acids. V lost 7 bases to trimming and J lost 8 bases, with 12 bases between them. CDR1 GTSNPN and CDR2 SVGIG come from the germline V gene (reference sequence). CDR3 in DNA: TGTGCCTCGCGTACGGGGGACACCATATATTTT. Translating gives CASRTGDTIYF.

The chain uses TRBV4-2 and TRBJ1-2; D is uncertain. V dropped 0 bases and J dropped 11 bases, with 13 bases sitting between them. The CDR3 has 13 amino acids. Germline V gene data show CDR1 as LGHNA and CDR2 as YNFKEQ. The CDR3 sequence: CASSQDLGEIYTF. In DNA, the CDR3 is TGTGCCAGCAGCCAAGATCTCGGGGAAATTTACACCTTC.

V is TRBV11-2 and J is TRBJ2-3, with D perhaps TRBD1 (6 bases). Deletions cut 5 bases from V and 4 bases from J, with 7 bases between. CDR1 and CDR2 (germline): SGHAT, FQNNGV. This CDR3 has 12 residues. The CDR3 loop is CASSPGADTQYF. CDR3 bases: TGTGCCAGCAGCCCAGGGGCAGATACGCAGTATTTT.

This clone has more than one count but fewer than ten. J is TRBJ2-2 and V is TRBV5-1; no clear D. V shed 5 bases and J shed 6 bases, with 14 bases lying between them. This CDR3 spans 14 amino acids. Per the germline V gene, CDR1 is SGHRS and CDR2 is YFSETQ. This chain's CDR3 is CASRSSVRAGELFF. CDR3 in DNA: TGCGCCAGCAGATCGTCCGTCCGAGCCGGGGAGCTGTTTTTT.

V and J are TRBV5-1 and TRBJ1-2; TRBD1 is a possible D gene (6 bases). This CDR3 is built from 14 residues. V was clipped by 0 bases and J by 0 bases, with 6 bases between them. Germline values: CDR1 SGHRS, CDR2 YFSETQ. The CDR3 DNA sequence: TGCGCCAGCAGCTTGGGGGACACTAACTATGGCTACACCTTC. Translation: CASSLGDTNYGYTF.

This clone was seen a few times. The V gene is TRBV29-1, the J gene TRBJ2-4, with D perhaps matching TRBD1 (7 bases). The V gene's germline CDR1 is SQVTM and CDR2 ANQGSEA. The CDR3 extends over 14 amino acids. Trimming removed 6 bases at V and 8 bases at J, with 20 bases between. The CDR3 DNA follows: TGCAGCGTGAGCAGGGGGGAGGTTTTGGACATTCAGTACTTC. Translation gives CSVSRGEVLDIQYF.

This clone was counted only a few times. The rearrangement links TRBV4-2 to TRBJ2-5; 16 nucleotides align to TRBD2. The ends lost 5 bases at V and 2 bases at J; junction bases unmatched: 11. CDR3 length: 19 residues. Germline values: CDR1 LGHNA, CDR2 YNFKEQ. This chain's CDR3 is CASSLEPGTSGGAQETQYF. CDR3 in DNA: TGTGCCAGCAGCTTAGAACCCGGGACTAGCGGGGGGGCTCAAGAGACCCAGTACTTC.

This clone has only a few counts. The chain joins TRBV9 to TRBJ1-2; 7 nucleotides agree with TRBD1. Losses at the gene ends were 0 bases for V and 8 bases for J; bases not matched to a gene: 4. The germline V gene encodes CDR1 SGDLS and CDR2 YYNGEE. The CDR3 extends over 13 amino acids. CDR3 nucleotide sequence: TGTGCCAGCAGCGTAGGACAGGGAAGAGGCTACACCTTC. Encoded protein: CASSVGQGRGYTF.